The 10 T cell receptor beta chains presented below share a single source sample, sequenced in a study of blood T cell repertoires in COVID-19. Generated by immunoSEQ multiplex PCR, the TCRdb table keeps only in-frame clones and is missing some. The sample carries more than 200,000 clones, around 84% recorded once. The specimen sequenced was PBMCs or T cells enriched from blood (not recorded which). These receptors originate from a man aged 25-40 years with acute COVID-19.

The chain has TRBV29-1 and TRBJ2-3, with D possibly being TRBD1 (6 bases). The V end was cut by 4 bases, the J end by 4 bases, with 24 bases between. The CDR3 runs to 17 residues. Looked up from germline, CDR1 is SQVTM and CDR2 is ANQGSEA. The CDR3 nucleotides read TGCAGCGTTGCTAAAAGCCCTCAGGGGTTGGTTTCAGATACGCAGTATTTT. Its protein product is CSVAKSPQGLVSDTQYF.

This chain connects TRBV7-6 to TRBJ2-3; 12 bases are shared with TRBD2. The CDR3 has 18 residues. Germline CDR1 is SGHVS and CDR2 is FNYEAQ. V lost 4 bases and J lost 5; bases outside the gene matches: 13. The CDR3 spells CASSSSGGAESYGDTQYF. The CDR3 nucleotides are TGTGCCAGCAGCTCTAGCGGGGGGGCCGAGAGTTATGGAGATACGCAGTATTTT. The variable domain in full, completed from reference TRBV7-6 and TRBJ2-3, reads GAGVSQSPRYKVTKRGQDVALRCDPISGHVSLYWYRQALGQGPEFLTYFNYEAQQDKSGLPNDRFSAERPEGSISTLTIQRTEQRDSAMYRCASSSSGGAESYGDTQYFGPGTRLTVL.

The chain employs TRBV6-1 and TRBJ2-2; 9 bases align to TRBD2. The CDR3 contains 16 residues. The germline CDR1 and CDR2 sequences are MNHNS and SASEGT. Trimming took 4 bases from V and 4 from J; bases not matched to a gene: 7. The CDR3 coding sequence is TGTGCCAGCAGTGGACTAAGCGGGGGGCTCACCGGGGAGCTGTTTTTT. Encoded protein: CASSGLSGGLTGELFF.

This clone was found once. V and J are TRBV12-5 and TRBJ2-6; D unclear. Germline V lookup: CDR1 LGHNT, CDR2 FRNRAP. The CDR3 length is 13 residues. V lost 6 bases, J lost 0 bases, and 3 bases lay in between. CDR3 DNA sequence: TGTGCTAGTGGGGCCTCTGGGGCCAACGTCCTGACTTTC. Translation: CASGASGANVLTF.

The chain joins TRBV6-1 to TRBJ1-2, with a tentative D call TRBD1 (5 bases). The CDR3 consists of 13 residues. Germline V gene lookup returns CDR1 MNHNS and CDR2 SASEGT. V dropped 0 bases and J dropped 5 bases, with 7 bases sitting between them. In nucleotides, the CDR3 is TGTGCCAGCAGTGAAGCGCACAGGTATGGCTACACCTTC. Its protein is CASSEAHRYGYTF.

V usage is TRBV2 and J usage is TRBJ2-7; 12 bases are a match to TRBD2. The CDR3 is 18 amino acids. The germline V gene encodes CDR1 SNHLY and CDR2 FYNNEI. The junction had 11 bases not matched to a gene; V was cut back by 5 bases and J by 0 bases. In DNA form, the CDR3 reads TGTGCCAGCAGTTTCTCACTAGCGGGGGGCCAGAGCTCCTACGAGCAGTACTTC. This encodes CASSFSLAGGQSSYEQYF. The full variable domain, rest sourced from reference TRBV2 and TRBJ2-7, is EPEVTQTPSHQVTQMGQEVILRCVPISNHLYFYWYRQILGQKVEFLVSFYNNEISEKSEIFDDQFSVERPDGSNFTLKIRSTKLEDSAMYFCASSFSLAGGQSSYEQYFGPGTRLTVT.

J is TRBJ1-6 and V is TRBV27; TRBD1 might be the D (5 bases). The CDR3 contains 15 residues. V lost 2 bases and J lost 8, with 13 bases in between. Germline V gene lookup returns CDR1 MNHEY and CDR2 SMNVEV (reference sequence). CDR3 nucleotide sequence: TGTGCCAGCAGTTTAGGTGTCAGGGAGGATTCACCCCTCCACTTT. Translation: CASSLGVREDSPLHF.

This clone was seen more than once but under ten times. The chain employs TRBV5-1 and TRBJ2-5; TRBD2 aligns across 7 bases. This CDR3 comprises 13 residues. Germline V gives CDR1 SGHRS, CDR2 YFSETQ. V was clipped by 4 bases and J by 5 bases; unmatched bases: 5. The CDR3 DNA reads as TGCGCCAGCAGCCCGACTAGCTGGGAGACCCAGTACTTC. The encoded protein is CASSPTSWETQYF.

V gene TRBV7-3 combines with J gene TRBJ2-6; 7 bases fit TRBD1. The CDR3 has 20 residues. Germline V gene data show CDR1 as SGHTA and CDR2 as FQGTGA. V was clipped by 2 bases and J by 0 bases; unmatched bases: 13. This chain's CDR3 is CASSLPNRGSGSSGANVLTF. CDR3 bases: TGTGCCAGCAGCTTACCTAACAGGGGCTCCGGCAGCTCTGGGGCCAACGTCCTGACTTTC.

The V call is TRBV9, the J call TRBJ2-7; tentatively, D is TRBD2 (6 bases). The CDR3 has 14 residues. The germline V gene encodes CDR1 SGDLS and CDR2 YYNGEE. V shed 3 bases and J shed 3 bases, with 13 bases lying between them. CDR3 loop: CASSGGGKVYEQYF. CDR3 DNA: TGTGCCAGCAGCGGTGGCGGGAAAGTCTACGAGCAGTACTTC.